This TCR beta chain was sequenced during a study of brain T cells in children with intractable seizures. Overall study findings and caveats: Patients' HCMV serostatus was unknown; virus specificity rests on CDR3 similarity alone.

Notes on this clone: The target antigen is unknown.

Only cases whose brain tissue showed the highest T cell transcript signatures were sequenced. Pre-surgery treatment included at least one anti-epileptic drug. Measured with immunoSEQ multiplex PCR; TCRdb has only the in-frame clones, and not every one. The sample has approximately 23,000 clones, 90% to 95% seen once. The receptor was derived from a boy aged 5 to 17 with focal cortical dysplasia and intractable seizures. The sequenced sample was peripheral blood, obtained at surgery.

CDR3 sequence reads: CAAYWGSGNTIYF. The CDR3 DNA reads as TGTGCCGCCTACTGGGGATCAGGAAACACCATATATTTT. The chain carries TRBV6-5 and TRBJ1-3; D not certain. This CDR3 comprises 13 residues. The V end was cut by 11 bases, the J end by 4 bases, with 15 bases between. Germline values: CDR1 MNHEY, CDR2 SVGAGI.